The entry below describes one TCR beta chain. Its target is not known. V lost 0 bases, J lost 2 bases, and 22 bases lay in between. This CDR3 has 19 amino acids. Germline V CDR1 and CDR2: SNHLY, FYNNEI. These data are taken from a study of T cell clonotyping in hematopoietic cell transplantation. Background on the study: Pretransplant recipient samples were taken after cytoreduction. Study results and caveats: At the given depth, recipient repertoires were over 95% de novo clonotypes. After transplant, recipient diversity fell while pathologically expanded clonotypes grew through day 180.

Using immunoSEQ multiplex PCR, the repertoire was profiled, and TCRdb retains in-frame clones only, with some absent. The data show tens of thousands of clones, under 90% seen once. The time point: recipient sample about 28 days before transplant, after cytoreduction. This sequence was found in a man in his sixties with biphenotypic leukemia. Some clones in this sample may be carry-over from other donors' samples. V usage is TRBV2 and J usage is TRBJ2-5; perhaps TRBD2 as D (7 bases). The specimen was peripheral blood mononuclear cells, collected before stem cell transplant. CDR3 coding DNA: TGTGCCAGCAGTGAAGCGGGGGGAGGGCGTGACAGGAAACAAGAGACCCAGTACTTC. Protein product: CASSEAGGGRDRKQETQYF. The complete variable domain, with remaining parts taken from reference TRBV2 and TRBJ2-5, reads EPEVTQTPSHQVTQMGQEVILRCVPISNHLYFYWYRQILGQKVEFLVSFYNNEISEKSEIFDDQFSVERPDGSNFTLKIRSTKLEDSAMYFCASSEAGGGRDRKQETQYFGPGTRLLVL.